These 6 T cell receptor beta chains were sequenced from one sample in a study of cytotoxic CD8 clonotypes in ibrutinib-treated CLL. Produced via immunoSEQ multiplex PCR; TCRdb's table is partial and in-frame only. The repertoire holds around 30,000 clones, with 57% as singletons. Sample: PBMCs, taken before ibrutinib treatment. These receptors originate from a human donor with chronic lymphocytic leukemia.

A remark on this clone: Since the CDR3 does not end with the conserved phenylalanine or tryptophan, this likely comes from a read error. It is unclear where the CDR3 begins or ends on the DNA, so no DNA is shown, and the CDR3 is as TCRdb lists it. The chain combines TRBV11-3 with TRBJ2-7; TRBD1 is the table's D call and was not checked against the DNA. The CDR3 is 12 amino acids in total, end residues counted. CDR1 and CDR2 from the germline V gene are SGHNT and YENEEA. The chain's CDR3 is CASSLGGTETHL.

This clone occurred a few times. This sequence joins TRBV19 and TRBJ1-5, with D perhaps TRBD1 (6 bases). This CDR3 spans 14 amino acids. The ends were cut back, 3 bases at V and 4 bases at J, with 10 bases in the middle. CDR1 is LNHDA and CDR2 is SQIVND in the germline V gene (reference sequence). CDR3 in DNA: TGTGCCAGTAGTATTAGGACAGCAAATCAGCCCCAGCATTTT. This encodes CASSIRTANQPQHF.

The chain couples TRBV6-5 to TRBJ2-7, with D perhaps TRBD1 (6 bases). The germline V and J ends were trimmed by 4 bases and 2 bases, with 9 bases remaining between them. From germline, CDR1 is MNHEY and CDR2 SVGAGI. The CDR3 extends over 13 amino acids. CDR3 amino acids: CASSFRGAYEQYF. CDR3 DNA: TGTGCCAGCAGTTTCAGGGGTGCCTACGAGCAGTACTTC.

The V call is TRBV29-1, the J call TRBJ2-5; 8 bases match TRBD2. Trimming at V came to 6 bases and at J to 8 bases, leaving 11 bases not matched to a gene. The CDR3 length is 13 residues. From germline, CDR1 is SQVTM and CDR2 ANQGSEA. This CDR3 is CSVHSGARGTQYF. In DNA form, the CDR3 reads TGCAGCGTACATAGCGGGGCGCGCGGCACCCAGTACTTC.

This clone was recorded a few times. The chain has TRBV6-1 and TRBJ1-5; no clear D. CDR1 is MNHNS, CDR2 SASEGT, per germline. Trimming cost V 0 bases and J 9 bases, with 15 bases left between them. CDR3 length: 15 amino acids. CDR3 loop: CASSEAIIPSRPQHF. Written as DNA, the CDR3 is TGTGCCAGCAGTGAAGCGATCATCCCCAGCCGGCCCCAGCATTTT.

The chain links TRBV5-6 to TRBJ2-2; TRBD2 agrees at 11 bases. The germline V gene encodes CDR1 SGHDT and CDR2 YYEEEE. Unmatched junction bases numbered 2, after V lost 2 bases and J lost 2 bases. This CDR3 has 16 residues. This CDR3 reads CASSFLAGGNTGELFF. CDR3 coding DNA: TGTGCCAGCAGCTTCCTAGCGGGGGGTAACACCGGGGAGCTGTTTTTT.